The source of this TCR beta chain is a study of blood T cell repertoires in COVID-19. V lost 2 bases to trimming and J lost 4 bases; unmatched junction nucleotides: 7. The CDR3 has 15 amino acids. CDR1 and CDR2 from the germline V gene are MDHEN and SYDVKM. TCRdb's table, derived via immunoSEQ multiplex PCR, lists solely in-frame clones and lacks some. The table has around 65,000 clones, about 81% seen once. The chain joins TRBV28 to TRBJ2-7; 8 bases line up with TRBD1. Sequenced input: peripheral blood. This TCR was sampled from a human donor in a cohort sampled during active COVID-19. CDR3 amino acids: CASSLARTGNYEQYF. For the CDR3, the DNA is TGTGCCAGCAGTTTAGCACGGACAGGGAATTACGAGCAGTACTTC. The variable domain in full, with the rest retrieved from reference TRBV28 and TRBJ2-7, is DVKVTQSSRYLVKRTGEKVFLECVQDMDHENMFWYRQDPGLGLRLIYFSYDVKMKEKGDIPEGYSVSREKKERFSLILESASTNQTSMYLCASSLARTGNYEQYFGPGTRLTVT.